This T cell receptor (beta chain) was documented in a study of blood T cell repertoires in COVID-19. Across the whole study: The study drew acute and convalescent COVID-19 samples from the United States, Italy and Spain. T cells, B-cell-depleted T cells, or PBMCs provided the cDNA or gDNA that served as material.

Assay used: immunoSEQ multiplex PCR; TCRdb lists only in-frame clones, some missing. This table has 250,000 to 300,000 clones, 80% to 90% appearing once. V lost 5 bases and J 7 bases, leaving 20 bases between the germline ends. From germline, CDR1 is SGHVS and CDR2 FQNEAQ. The CDR3 extends over 15 amino acids. J is TRBJ1-1 and V is TRBV7-8; tentative D call: TRBD1 (6 bases). The sequencing input was PBMCs or T cells enriched from blood (not recorded which). This receptor was taken from a woman aged 45-65 years who had recovered from COVID-19. The CDR3 protein is CASSAHRMDRLEAFF. In DNA, the CDR3 is TGTGCCAGCAGCGCACACCGAATGGACAGACTTGAAGCTTTCTTT.